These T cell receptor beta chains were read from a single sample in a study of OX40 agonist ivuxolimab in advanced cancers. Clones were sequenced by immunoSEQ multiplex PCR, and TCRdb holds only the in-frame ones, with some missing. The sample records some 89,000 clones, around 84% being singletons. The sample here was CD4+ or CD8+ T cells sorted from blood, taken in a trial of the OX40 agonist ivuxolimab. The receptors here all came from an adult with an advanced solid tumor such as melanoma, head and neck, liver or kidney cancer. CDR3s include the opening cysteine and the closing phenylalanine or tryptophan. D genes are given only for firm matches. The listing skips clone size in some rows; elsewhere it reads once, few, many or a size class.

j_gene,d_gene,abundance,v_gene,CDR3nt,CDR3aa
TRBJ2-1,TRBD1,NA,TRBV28,TGTGCCAGCAGCCTGGCCGGGACAGGGGTGCATGAGCAGTTCTTC,CASSLAGTGVHEQFF
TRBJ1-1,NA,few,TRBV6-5,TGTGCCAGCAGCCCCGCGGGGAAGAGGACTGAAGCTTTCTTT,CASSPAGKRTEAFF
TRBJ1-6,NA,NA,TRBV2,TGTGCCAGCAGTGACCCCGGCAATTCACCCCTCCACTTT,CASSDPGNSPLHF
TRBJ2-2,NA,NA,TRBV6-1,TGTGCCAGCAGTGAATTTCAGGATCGGTACACCGGGGAGCTGTTTTTT,CASSEFQDRYTGELFF
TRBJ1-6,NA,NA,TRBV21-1,TGTGCCAGCAGCAGGACAGGCGTGGGGTCACCCCTCCACTTT,CASSRTGVGSPLHF
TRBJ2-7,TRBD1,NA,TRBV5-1,TGCGCCAGCAGCTTGGCCTACAGGGGGGCAGGGTCCTACGAGCAGTACTTC,CASSLAYRGAGSYEQYF
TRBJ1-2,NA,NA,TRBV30,TGTGCCTGGAGTGGGGTAAACTATGGCTACACCTTC,CAWSGVNYGYTF
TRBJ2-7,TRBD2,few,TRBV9,TGTGCCAGCAGTCTCCGGGGGGACGGCTCCTACGAGCAGTACTTC,CASSLRGDGSYEQYF
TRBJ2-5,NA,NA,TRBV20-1,TGCAGTGCTACGGACCAAGAGACCCAGTACTTC,CSATDQETQYF
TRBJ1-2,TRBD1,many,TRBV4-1,TGCGCCAGCAGCCGAGGGGACAGGGGCGGCTACACCTTC,CASSRGDRGGYTF
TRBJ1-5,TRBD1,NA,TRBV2,TGTGCCAGCAGTGAACTATCTCAGGGGGTACAGGGCGGACAGCCCCAGCATTTT,CASSELSQGVQGGQPQHF
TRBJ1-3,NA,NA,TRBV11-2,TGTGCCAGCAGCTTAGCCGGGACCGGTAATGGAAACACCATATATTTT,CASSLAGTGNGNTIYF
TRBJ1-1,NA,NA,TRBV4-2,TGTGCCAGCAGCCCTAGAGGGGACACTGAAGCTTTCTTT,CASSPRGDTEAFF
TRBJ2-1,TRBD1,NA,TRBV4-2,TGTGCCAGCAGCCAGGGACAGGCCTCGGGTGAGCAGTTCTTC,CASSQGQASGEQFF
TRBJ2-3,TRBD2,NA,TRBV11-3,TGTGCCAGCAGTAAAGGGCGGGGGTACACAGATACGCAGTATTTT,CASSKGRGYTDTQYF
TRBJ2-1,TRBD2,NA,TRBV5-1,TGCGCCAGCAGCAGGCGCACTAGCGGGGTCAACAATGAGCAGTTCTTC,CASSRRTSGVNNEQFF
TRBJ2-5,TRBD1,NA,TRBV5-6,TGTGCCAGCAGGGATCACAGGGGGCGGGAGACCCAGTACTTC,CASRDHRGRETQYF
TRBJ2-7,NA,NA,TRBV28,TGTGCCAGCAGTCCCCCCTCCCGGCGCTCCTACGAGCAGTACTTC,CASSPPSRRSYEQYF
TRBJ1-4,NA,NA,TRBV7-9,TGTGCCAGCAGCACCTCAGGGGCCAATGAAAAACTGTTTTTT,CASSTSGANEKLFF
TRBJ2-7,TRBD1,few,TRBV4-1,TGCGCCAGCAGCCAAGAAAAGGGCGACAGGGCGCGCTACGAGCAGTACTTC,CASSQEKGDRARYEQYF
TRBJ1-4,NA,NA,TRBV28,TGTGCCAGCATTACCAAACTGTGGGGTAGAAGTAATGAAAAACTGTTTTTT,CASITKLWGRSNEKLFF
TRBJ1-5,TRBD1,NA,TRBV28,TGTGCCAGCAGTTCCCGGCCCAGGGGGACAGTCAATCAGCCCCAGCATTTT,CASSSRPRGTVNQPQHF
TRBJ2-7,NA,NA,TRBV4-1,TGCGCCAGCAGCCAAGGAAGGGGAGGTTCCTACGAGCAGTACTTC,CASSQGRGGSYEQYF
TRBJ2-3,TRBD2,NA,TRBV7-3,TGTGCCAGCAGCTCAGGACTAGCGGGGGTCACAGATACGCAGTATTTT,CASSSGLAGVTDTQYF
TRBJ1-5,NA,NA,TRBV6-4,TGTGCCAGCAGTGAGCCCGGGACAACTAATTCAGGAGGGCAGCCCCAGCATTTT,CASSEPGTTNSGGQPQHF
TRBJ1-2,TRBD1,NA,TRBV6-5,TGTGCCAGCAGTTACTCGTTGCGGACAGGGGAGGATGGCTACACCTTC,CASSYSLRTGEDGYTF
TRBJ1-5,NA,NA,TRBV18,TGTGCCAGCTCAGTTTATAGCAATCAGCCCCAGCATTTT,CASSVYSNQPQHF
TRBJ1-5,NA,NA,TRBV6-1,TGTGCCAGCAGTGAACGGGAAATGGAGCCCCAGCATTTT,CASSEREMEPQHF
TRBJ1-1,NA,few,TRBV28,TGTGCCAGCAGTTCCGGACAAGTACTGAACACTGAAGCTTTCTTT,CASSSGQVLNTEAFF
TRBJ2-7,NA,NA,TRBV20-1,TGCAGTGGCGGCCCCGGGTACGAGCAGTACTTC,CSGGPGYEQYF
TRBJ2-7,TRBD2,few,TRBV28,TGTGCCAGCAGTCCACATCCTAGCGGGGGTTCGTCCTACGAGCAGTACTTC,CASSPHPSGGSSYEQYF
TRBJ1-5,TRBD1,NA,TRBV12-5,TGTGCTAGTGGTCAGGACAGGGGAGTTCAGCCCCAGCATTTT,CASGQDRGVQPQHF
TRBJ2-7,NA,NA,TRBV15,TGTGCCACCAGCAGAGGGATGGCAGGGAGTAGTTACGAGCAGTACTTC,CATSRGMAGSSYEQYF
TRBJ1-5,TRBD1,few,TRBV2,TGTGCCAGCAGTGTTCGGACAGGGAGCAATCAGCCCCAGCATTTT,CASSVRTGSNQPQHF
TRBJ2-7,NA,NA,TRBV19,TGTGCCAGTAGTATGTCTTCGGGCGAGCAGTACTTC,CASSMSSGEQYF
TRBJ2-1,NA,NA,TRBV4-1,TGCGCCAGCAGCCAAAGTCGGTCCTCCTACAATGAGCAGTTCTTC,CASSQSRSSYNEQFF
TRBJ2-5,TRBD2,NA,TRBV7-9,TGTGCCAGCAGCCTGGGACTAGCGGGCGTCGAGACCCAGTACTTC,CASSLGLAGVETQYF
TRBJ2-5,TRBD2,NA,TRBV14,TGTGCCAGCAGCCAAGGAGCGGGGCGGCAAGAGACCCAGTACTTC,CASSQGAGRQETQYF
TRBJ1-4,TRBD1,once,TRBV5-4,TGTGCCAGCAGCTTGGAATTGGGGACAGGGGCTAGCGGGGATGAAAAACTGTTTTTT,CASSLELGTGASGDEKLFF
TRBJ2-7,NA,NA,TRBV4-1,TGCGCCAGCAGCCTCGGGACGGCGAGCTCCTACGAGCAGTACTTC,CASSLGTASSYEQYF
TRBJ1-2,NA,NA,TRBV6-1,TGTGCCAGCAGTGAAGCCGCCGGGGTGAGCTACACCTTC,CASSEAAGVSYTF